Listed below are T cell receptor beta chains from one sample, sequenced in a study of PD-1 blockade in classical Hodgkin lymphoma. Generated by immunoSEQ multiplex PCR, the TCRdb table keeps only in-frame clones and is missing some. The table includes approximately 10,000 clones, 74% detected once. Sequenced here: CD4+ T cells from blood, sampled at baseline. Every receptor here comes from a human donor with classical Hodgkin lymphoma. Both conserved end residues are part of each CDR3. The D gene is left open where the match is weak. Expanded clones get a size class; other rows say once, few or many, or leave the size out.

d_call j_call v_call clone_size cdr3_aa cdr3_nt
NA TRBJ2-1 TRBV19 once CASTGSGERVSFF TGTGCCAGCACTGGGTCAGGGGAAAGGGTCTCGTTCTTC
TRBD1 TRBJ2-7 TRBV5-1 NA CASSSYGDSYEQYF TGCGCCAGCAGCTCATACGGGGACAGCTACGAGCAGTACTTC
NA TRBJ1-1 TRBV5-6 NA CASSLRGTEAFF TGTGCCAGCAGCTTACGGGGGACTGAAGCTTTCTTT
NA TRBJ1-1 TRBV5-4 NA CASSLEGGSAEAFF TGTGCCAGCAGCTTGGAGGGGGGTTCTGCTGAAGCTTTCTTT
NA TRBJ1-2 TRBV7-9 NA CASSPREGRGGYTF TGTGCCAGCAGCCCTAGAGAGGGGCGCGGAGGCTACACCTTC
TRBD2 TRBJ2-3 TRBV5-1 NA CASSFSGLSTDTQYF TGCGCCAGCAGCTTTAGCGGGCTTAGCACAGATACGCAGTATTTT
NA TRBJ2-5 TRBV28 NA CASRNGRTQYF TGTGCCAGCAGAAACGGGCGGACCCAGTACTTC
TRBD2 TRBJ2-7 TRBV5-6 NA CASSLLAGGREQYF TGTGCCAGCAGCTTGCTAGCGGGAGGGCGGGAGCAGTACTTC
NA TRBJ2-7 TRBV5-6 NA CASSLMATGWQYF TGTGCCAGCAGCTTAATGGCGACTGGTTGGCAGTACTTC
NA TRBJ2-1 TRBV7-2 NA CASSLDRSRREQFF TGTGCCAGCAGCTTAGACCGGTCTCGGCGGGAGCAGTTCTTC
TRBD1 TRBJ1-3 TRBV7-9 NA CASSLGGGHSGNTIYF TGTGCCAGCAGCTTAGGAGGGGGCCACTCTGGAAACACCATATATTTT